This T cell receptor (beta chain) was recovered during a study of PD-1 blockade in mismatch repair-deficient tumors. Across the whole study: Enrolled about 2012-2016, patients had progressing, pretreated mismatch repair-deficient cancers of about a dozen types. Notes on the study in general: After pembrolizumab, tumor-resident clones rose rapidly, then generally contracted before radiologic responses.

A note on this clone: Its specificity is unknown.

The CDR3 has 15 amino acids. V dropped 3 bases and J dropped 4; count of bases not matched to a gene: 7. CDR1 and CDR2 from the germline V gene are PRHDT and FYEKMQ (reference sequence). Using immunoSEQ multiplex PCR, the repertoire was profiled, and TCRdb retains in-frame clones only, with some absent. The sample carries about 15,000 clones, less than 90% recorded once. The input for sequencing was PBMCs, taken before pembrolizumab treatment. This rearrangement joins TRBV13 to TRBJ2-5, with 8 bases that match TRBD1. The sequence derives from an adult with mismatch repair-deficient cancer. This chain's CDR3 is CASSFDSRGRETQYF. The CDR3 nucleotides read TGTGCCAGCAGCTTTGATTCCAGGGGGCGAGAGACCCAGTACTTC.